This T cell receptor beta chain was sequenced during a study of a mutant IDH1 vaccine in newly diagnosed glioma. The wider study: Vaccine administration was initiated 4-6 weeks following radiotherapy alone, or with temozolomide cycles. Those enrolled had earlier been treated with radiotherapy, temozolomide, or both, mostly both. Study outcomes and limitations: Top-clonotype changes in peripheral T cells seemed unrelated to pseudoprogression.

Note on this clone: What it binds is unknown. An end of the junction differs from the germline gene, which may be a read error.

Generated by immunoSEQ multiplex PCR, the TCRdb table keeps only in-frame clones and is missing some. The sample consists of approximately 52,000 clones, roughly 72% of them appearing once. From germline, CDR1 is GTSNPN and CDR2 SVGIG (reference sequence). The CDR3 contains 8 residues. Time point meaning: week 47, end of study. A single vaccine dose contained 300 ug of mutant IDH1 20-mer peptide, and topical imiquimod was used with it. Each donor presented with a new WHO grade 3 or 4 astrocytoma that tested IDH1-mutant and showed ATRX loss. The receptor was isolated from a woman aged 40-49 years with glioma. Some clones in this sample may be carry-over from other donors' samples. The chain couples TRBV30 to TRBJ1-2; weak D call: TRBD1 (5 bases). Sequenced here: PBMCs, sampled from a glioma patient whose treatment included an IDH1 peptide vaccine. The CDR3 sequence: CAWSGGVF. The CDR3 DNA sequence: TGTGCCTGGAGTGGGGGGGTATTC.